A selection of T cell receptor beta chains follows, all from one sample in a study of technical replicates of blood from a handful of donors. TCRdb keeps only in-frame clones here, not all; method: immunoSEQ multiplex PCR. This table has under 65,000 clones, 90% to 95% appearing once. Sequenced: PBMCs. The receptor set was obtained from a human donor in good health. Some clones in this sample may be carry-over from other donors' samples. Each CDR3 is given with its conserved first and last residue. The D gene is left open where the match is weak. Size values are once, few and many counts, or a class for expanded clones, and some rows have none.

D	size	V	J	CDR3	DNA
NA	NA	TRBV7-2	TRBJ1-5	CASSLVIGGNQPQHF	TGTGCCAGCAGCTTAGTAATCGGGGGCAATCAGCCCCAGCATTTT
NA	NA	TRBV5-4	TRBJ2-3	CASSAGASGTDTQYF	TGTGCCAGCTCGGCCGGGGCTAGCGGCACAGATACGCAGTATTTT
TRBD1	once	TRBV6-5	TRBJ1-2	CAASGTGLFKGGYTF	TGTGCCGCAAGCGGGACAGGGCTCTTTAAGGGGGGCTACACCTTC
TRBD2	NA	TRBV5-1	TRBJ2-7	CASSLETSGRAKYF	TGCGCCAGCAGCTTGGAGACTAGCGGGAGGGCCAAATACTTC
TRBD1	NA	TRBV5-6	TRBJ2-7	CASSPQGLTYEQYF	TGTGCCAGCAGCCCACAGGGGTTAACCTACGAGCAGTACTTC
TRBD2	NA	TRBV7-6	TRBJ2-2	CASSLVPAGVLNTGELFF	TGTGCCAGCAGCTTAGTGCCAGCGGGAGTACTTAACACCGGGGAGCTGTTTTTT
TRBD2	NA	TRBV6-1	TRBJ2-1	CASSVRLAGLDEQFF	TGTGCCAGCAGCGTCCGACTAGCGGGGTTAGATGAGCAGTTCTTC
NA	NA	TRBV11-2	TRBJ2-3	CASSLDRDTQYF	TGTGCCAGCAGCTTAGATCGAGATACGCAGTATTTT
TRBD1	NA	TRBV6-6	TRBJ1-2	CASSFRQGYYGYTF	TGTGCCAGCAGTTTCCGACAGGGATACTATGGCTACACCTTC
NA	once	TRBV21-1	TRBJ2-7	CRGRGQWEQYF	TGTCGAGGCAGGGGGCAGTGGGAGCAGTACTTC
NA	NA	TRBV2	TRBJ2-1	CASSESLFVESSYNEQFF	TGTGCCAGCAGTGAGAGCTTGTTTGTAGAGAGCTCCTACAATGAGCAGTTCTTC
TRBD1	NA	TRBV2	TRBJ1-5	CASSEGQGGRNQPQHF	TGTGCCAGCAGTGAGGGACAGGGGGGGCGCAATCAGCCCCAGCATTTT
NA	NA	TRBV29-1	TRBJ1-4	CSAAWGSNEKLFF	TGCAGCGCGGCTTGGGGCTCTAATGAAAAACTGTTTTTT
NA	NA	TRBV9	TRBJ1-5	CASRVRVGGQPQHF	TGTGCCAGCAGGGTTCGAGTGGGAGGTCAGCCCCAGCATTTT
NA	once	TRBV19	TRBJ2-7	CASSMGRMSSYEQYF	TGTGCCAGTAGTATGGGCCGGATGAGCTCCTACGAGCAGTACTTC
NA	NA	TRBV15	TRBJ2-3	CATSRAGTDTQYF	TGTGCCACCAGCAGAGCCGGCACAGATACGCAGTATTTT
NA	NA	TRBV5-4	TRBJ2-5	CASSREFYQETQYF	TGTGCCAGCAGCCGCGAGTTCTACCAAGAGACCCAGTACTTC
TRBD2	NA	TRBV4-3	TRBJ2-1	CASSQAFSLAGGIGEQFF	TGCGCCAGCAGCCAAGCGTTTAGTCTAGCGGGAGGGATTGGTGAGCAGTTCTTC
TRBD1	NA	TRBV29-1	TRBJ2-7	CSVGQGIHEQYF	TGCAGCGTCGGACAGGGGATTCACGAGCAGTACTTC
NA	NA	TRBV12-1	TRBJ2-7	CASNADPGLPGQPGLADQSYEQYF	TGTGCCAGCAACGCCGATCCGGGCCTGCCGGGACAGCCGGGACTAGCGGATCAATCCTACGAGCAGTACTTC
NA	NA	TRBV29-1	TRBJ2-1	CSVEDLLAFYNEQFF	TGCAGCGTTGAAGATCTACTAGCCTTCTATAATGAGCAGTTCTTC
TRBD2	NA	TRBV4-3	TRBJ2-2	CASSQDRGGRELFF	TGCGCCAGCAGCCAAGATCGGGGGGGAAGGGAGCTGTTTTTT
TRBD1	NA	TRBV7-9	TRBJ1-2	CASTTQGAGGYTF	TGTGCCAGCACCACACAGGGGGCCGGGGGCTACACCTTC
TRBD1	NA	TRBV5-5	TRBJ2-7	CASSLAPGQGAGEQYF	TGTGCCAGCAGCTTGGCGCCGGGTCAGGGGGCAGGCGAGCAGTACTTC
TRBD1	NA	TRBV5-6	TRBJ2-6	CASSPVGGQGSSGANVLTF	TGTGCCAGCAGCCCGGTTGGGGGACAGGGGAGCTCTGGGGCCAACGTCCTGACTTTC
NA	NA	TRBV5-6	TRBJ2-1	CASSLVSEQFF	TGTGCCAGCAGCTTGGTTAGTGAGCAGTTCTTC
NA	NA	TRBV19	TRBJ1-5	CASSTQHAGWAQHF	TGTGCCAGTAGTACCCAACACGCGGGTTGGGCCCAGCATTTT
NA	NA	TRBV6-5	TRBJ2-5	CASSYGETQYF	TGTGCCAGCAGTTATGGCGAGACCCAGTACTTC
NA	NA	TRBV6-5	TRBJ1-1	CASSYWRPGNTEAFF	TGTGCCAGCAGTTACTGGAGGCCCGGCAACACTGAAGCTTTCTTT
NA	NA	TRBV10-3	TRBJ1-1	CAIRLQGNTEAFF	TGTGCCATCAGGCTCCAGGGGAACACTGAAGCTTTCTTT
NA	NA	TRBV7-2	TRBJ2-7	CASSLSAFVSYEQYF	TGTGCCAGCAGCTTATCTGCGTTTGTATCCTACGAGCAGTACTTC
NA	NA	TRBV2	TRBJ2-1	CASSEEEAENEQFF	TGTGCCAGCAGTGAAGAGGAGGCCGAGAATGAGCAGTTCTTC
TRBD2	NA	TRBV29-1	TRBJ2-1	CSVEDPGSSGGPSSYNEQFF	TGCAGCGTTGAAGATCCCGGGAGTAGCGGGGGCCCCAGCTCCTACAATGAGCAGTTCTTC
NA	NA	TRBV20-1	TRBJ1-1	CSARPGLEAFF	TGCAGTGCCAGGCCAGGGCTTGAAGCTTTCTTT
NA	NA	TRBV9	TRBJ2-7	CASSVGLNRAYEQYF	TGTGCCAGCAGCGTAGGGCTGAATCGGGCCTACGAGCAGTACTTC
TRBD1	NA	TRBV7-2	TRBJ1-2	CASNQGEGGYTF	TGTGCCAGCAACCAGGGGGAAGGAGGCTACACCTTC
NA	NA	TRBV4-3	TRBJ2-1	CASSPQSETIAYNEQFF	TGCGCCAGCAGCCCCCAGTCGGAGACTATAGCCTACAATGAGCAGTTCTTC
NA	NA	TRBV29-1	TRBJ2-2	CSVKTGMRTGELFF	TGCAGCGTTAAAACAGGAATGCGAACCGGGGAGCTGTTTTTT
TRBD1	NA	TRBV4-3	TRBJ1-1	CASSQATGDGGFF	TGCGCCAGCAGCCAAGCTACAGGGGACGGCGGTTTCTTT
TRBD1	NA	TRBV23-1	TRBJ2-5	CASSQFQDRGQETQYF	TGCGCCAGCAGTCAATTCCAGGACAGGGGCCAAGAGACCCAGTACTTC
NA	NA	TRBV30	TRBJ2-1	CAWMDDGRRGEQFF	TGTGCCTGGATGGACGACGGGAGACGTGGTGAGCAGTTCTTC
TRBD1	NA	TRBV5-4	TRBJ1-2	CASTSRGTTYGYTF	TGTGCCAGCACCTCCAGGGGGACAACCTATGGCTACACCTTC
TRBD2	NA	TRBV5-4	TRBJ2-5	CASSPGGSRETQYF	TGTGCCAGCAGCCCGGGGGGTAGTCGGGAGACCCAGTACTTC
TRBD1	NA	TRBV27	TRBJ2-7	CASSLSGRGLYEQYF	TGTGCCAGCAGTTTATCTGGCAGGGGGTTGTACGAGCAGTACTTC
TRBD2	NA	TRBV7-3	TRBJ2-3	CASSGAGGSDTQYF	TGTGCCAGCTCGGGTGCGGGGGGCTCAGATACGCAGTATTTT
NA	NA	TRBV30	TRBJ1-2	CAWSNSRSSYGYTF	TGTGCCTGGAGTAACTCCCGTTCTTCATATGGCTACACCTTC
TRBD1	once	TRBV18	TRBJ1-5	CASSAGTAYSNQPQHF	TGTGCCAGCTCAGCCGGGACAGCCTATAGCAATCAGCCCCAGCATTTT
NA	NA	TRBV7-2	TRBJ1-6	CASSSLSGARGSPLHF	TGTGCCAGCAGCTCACTCTCAGGGGCGCGAGGCTCACCCCTCCACTTT
TRBD1	NA	TRBV7-9	TRBJ2-6	CASSLTGGGSGANVLTF	TGTGCCAGCAGCTTAACAGGGGGCGGGTCTGGGGCCAACGTCCTGACTTTC
NA	NA	TRBV30	TRBJ2-1	CAWGSRRTYNEQFF	TGTGCCTGGGGTAGCCGGAGAACCTACAATGAGCAGTTCTTC
TRBD1	once	TRBV27	TRBJ2-7	CASSPQGADYEQYF	TGTGCCAGCAGTCCCCAGGGGGCTGACTACGAGCAGTACTTC
TRBD2	NA	TRBV6-5	TRBJ2-5	CASSYSLAGSEETQYF	TGTGCCAGCAGTTACTCTCTAGCGGGATCGGAGGAGACCCAGTACTTC